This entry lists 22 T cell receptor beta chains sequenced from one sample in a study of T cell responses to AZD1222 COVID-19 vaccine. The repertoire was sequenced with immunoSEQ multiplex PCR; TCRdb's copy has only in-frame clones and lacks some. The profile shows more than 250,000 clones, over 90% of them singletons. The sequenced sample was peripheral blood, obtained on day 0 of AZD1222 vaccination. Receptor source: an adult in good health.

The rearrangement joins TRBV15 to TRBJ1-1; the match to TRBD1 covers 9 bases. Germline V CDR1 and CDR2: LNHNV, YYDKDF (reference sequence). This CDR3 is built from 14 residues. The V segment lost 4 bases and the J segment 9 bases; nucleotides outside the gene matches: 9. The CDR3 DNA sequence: TGTGCCACCAGCACGTCCCGGGACAGGGTTCAAGCTTTCTTT. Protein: CATSTSRDRVQAFF.

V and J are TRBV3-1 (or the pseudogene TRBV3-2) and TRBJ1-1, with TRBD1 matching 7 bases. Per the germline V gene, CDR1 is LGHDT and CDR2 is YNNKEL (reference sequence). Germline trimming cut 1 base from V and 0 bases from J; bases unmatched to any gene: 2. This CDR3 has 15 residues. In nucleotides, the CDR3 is TGTGCCAGCAGCCAAGGAGGGACAGTGAACACTGAAGCTTTCTTT. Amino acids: CASSQGGTVNTEAFF.

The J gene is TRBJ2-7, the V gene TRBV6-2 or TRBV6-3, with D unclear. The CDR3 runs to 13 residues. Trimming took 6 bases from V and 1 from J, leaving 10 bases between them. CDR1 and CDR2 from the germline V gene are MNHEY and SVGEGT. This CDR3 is CASRPPASYEQYF. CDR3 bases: TGTGCCAGCAGGCCTCCGGCGTCCTACGAGCAGTACTTC.

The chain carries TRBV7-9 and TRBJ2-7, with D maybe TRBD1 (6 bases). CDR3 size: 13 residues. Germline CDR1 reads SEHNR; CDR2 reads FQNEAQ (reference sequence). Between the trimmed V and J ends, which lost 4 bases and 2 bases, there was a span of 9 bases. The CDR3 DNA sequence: TGTGCCAGCAGCTCCGGACAGACCTACGAGCAGTACTTC. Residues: CASSSGQTYEQYF.

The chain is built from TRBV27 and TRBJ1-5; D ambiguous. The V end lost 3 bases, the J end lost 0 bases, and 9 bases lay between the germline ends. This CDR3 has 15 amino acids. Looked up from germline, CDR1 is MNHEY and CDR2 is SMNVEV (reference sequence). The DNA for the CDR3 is TGTGCCAGCAGTTTGAAGACACCTAGCAATCAGCCCCAGCATTTT. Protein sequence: CASSLKTPSNQPQHF.

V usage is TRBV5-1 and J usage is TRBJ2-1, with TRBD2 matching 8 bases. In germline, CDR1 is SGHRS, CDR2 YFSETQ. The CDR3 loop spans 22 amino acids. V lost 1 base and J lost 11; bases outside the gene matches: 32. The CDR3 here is CASSLLGAPPGGTPRLADQQFF. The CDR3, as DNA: TGCGCCAGCAGCTTGCTGGGGGCGCCTCCGGGAGGGACCCCTAGGTTGGCGGACCAGCAGTTCTTC.

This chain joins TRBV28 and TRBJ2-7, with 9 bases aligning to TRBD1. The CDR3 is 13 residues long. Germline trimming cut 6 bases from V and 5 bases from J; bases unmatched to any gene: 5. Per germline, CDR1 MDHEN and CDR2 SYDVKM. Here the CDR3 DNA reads TGTGCCAGCAGCTACGACAGGGGGGACGAGCAGTACTTC. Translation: CASSYDRGDEQYF.

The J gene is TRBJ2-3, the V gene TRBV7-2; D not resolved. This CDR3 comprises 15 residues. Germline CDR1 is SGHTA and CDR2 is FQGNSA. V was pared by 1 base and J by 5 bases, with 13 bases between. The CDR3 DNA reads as TGTGCCAGCAGCTTAGGAAGCAGGATGGGAGATACGCAGTATTTT. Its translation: CASSLGSRMGDTQYF.

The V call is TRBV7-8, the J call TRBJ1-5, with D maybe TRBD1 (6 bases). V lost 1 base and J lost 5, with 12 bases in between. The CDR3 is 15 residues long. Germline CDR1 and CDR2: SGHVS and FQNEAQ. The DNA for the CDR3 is TGTGCCAGCAGCTTAGGCGGACAGCGCGATCAGCCCCAGCATTTT. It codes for CASSLGGQRDQPQHF.

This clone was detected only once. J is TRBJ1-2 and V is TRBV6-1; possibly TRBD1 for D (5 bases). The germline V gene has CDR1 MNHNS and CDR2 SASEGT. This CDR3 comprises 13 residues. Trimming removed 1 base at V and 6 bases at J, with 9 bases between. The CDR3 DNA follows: TGTGCCAGCAGTGAAGGGGGCGTAGATGGCTACACCTTC. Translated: CASSEGGVDGYTF.

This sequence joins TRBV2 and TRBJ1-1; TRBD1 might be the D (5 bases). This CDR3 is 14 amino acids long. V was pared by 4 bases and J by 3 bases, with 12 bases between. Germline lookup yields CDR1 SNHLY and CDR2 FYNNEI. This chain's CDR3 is CASSGVGGDTEAFF. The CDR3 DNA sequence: TGTGCCAGCAGTGGGGTGGGGGGAGACACTGAAGCTTTCTTT.

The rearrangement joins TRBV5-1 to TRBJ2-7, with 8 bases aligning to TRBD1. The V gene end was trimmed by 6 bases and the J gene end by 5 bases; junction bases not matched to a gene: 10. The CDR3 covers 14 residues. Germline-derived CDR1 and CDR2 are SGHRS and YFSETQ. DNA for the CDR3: TGCGCCAGCAACCCCGGGACAGGAGTCGACGAGCAGTACTTC. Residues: CASNPGTGVDEQYF.

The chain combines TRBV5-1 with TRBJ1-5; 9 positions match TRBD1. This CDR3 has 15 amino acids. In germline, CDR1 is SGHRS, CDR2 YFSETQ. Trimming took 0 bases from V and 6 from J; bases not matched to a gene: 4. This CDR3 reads CASSLGDREGQPQHF. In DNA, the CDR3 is TGCGCCAGCAGCTTGGGGGACAGGGAGGGTCAGCCCCAGCATTTT.

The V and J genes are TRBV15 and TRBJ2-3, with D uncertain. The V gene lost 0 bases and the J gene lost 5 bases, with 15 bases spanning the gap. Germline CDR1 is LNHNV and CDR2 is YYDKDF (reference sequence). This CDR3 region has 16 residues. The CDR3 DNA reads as TGTGCCACCAGCAGAGAAACTGGGCTCGTTGGAGATACGCAGTATTTT. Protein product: CATSRETGLVGDTQYF. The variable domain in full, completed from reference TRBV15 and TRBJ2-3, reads DAMVIQNPRYQVTQFGKPVTLSCSQTLNHNVMYWYQQKSSQAPKLLFHYYDKDFNNEADTPDNFQSRRPNTSFCFLDIRSPGLGDTAMYLCATSRETGLVGDTQYFGPGTRLTVL.

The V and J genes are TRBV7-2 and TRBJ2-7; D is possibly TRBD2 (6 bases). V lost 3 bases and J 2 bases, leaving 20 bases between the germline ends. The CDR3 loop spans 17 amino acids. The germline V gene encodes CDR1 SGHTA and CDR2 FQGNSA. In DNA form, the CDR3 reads TGTGCCAGCAGCTTTGGGAAAGGGAGGACCCACCCCTACGAGCAGTACTTC. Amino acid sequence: CASSFGKGRTHPYEQYF.

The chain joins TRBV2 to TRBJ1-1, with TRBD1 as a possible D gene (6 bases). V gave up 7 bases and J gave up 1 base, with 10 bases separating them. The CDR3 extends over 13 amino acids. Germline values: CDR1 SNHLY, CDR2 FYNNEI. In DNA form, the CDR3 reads TGTGCCAGCACCAAGGACAGGAACACTGAAGCTTTCTTT. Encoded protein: CASTKDRNTEAFF.

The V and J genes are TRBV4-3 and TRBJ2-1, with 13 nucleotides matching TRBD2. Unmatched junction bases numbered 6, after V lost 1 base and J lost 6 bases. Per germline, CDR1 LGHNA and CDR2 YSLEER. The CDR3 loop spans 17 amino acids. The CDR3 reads CASSQGVLAGGPNEQFF. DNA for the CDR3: TGCGCCAGCAGCCAAGGGGTACTAGCGGGAGGGCCCAATGAGCAGTTCTTC.

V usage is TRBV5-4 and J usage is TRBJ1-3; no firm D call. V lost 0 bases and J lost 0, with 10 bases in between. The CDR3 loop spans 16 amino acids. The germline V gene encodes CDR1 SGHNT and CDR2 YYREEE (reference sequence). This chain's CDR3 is CASSLEPSNSGNTIYF. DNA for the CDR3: TGTGCCAGCAGCTTGGAGCCTTCCAACTCTGGAAACACCATATATTTT.

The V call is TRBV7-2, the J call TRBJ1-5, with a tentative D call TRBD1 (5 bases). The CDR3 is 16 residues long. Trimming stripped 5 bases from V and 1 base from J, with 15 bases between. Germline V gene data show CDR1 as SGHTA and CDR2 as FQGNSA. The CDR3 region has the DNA TGTGCCAGCAGCCTTCTTTTCAGGGAGAGCAATCAGCCCCAGCATTTT. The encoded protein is CASSLLFRESNQPQHF.

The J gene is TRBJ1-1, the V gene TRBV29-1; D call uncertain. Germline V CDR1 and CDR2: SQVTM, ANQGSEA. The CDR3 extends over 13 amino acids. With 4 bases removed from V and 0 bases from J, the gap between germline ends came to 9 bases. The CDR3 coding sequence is TGCAGCGTTGGAGCGGCGATGAACACTGAAGCTTTCTTT. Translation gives CSVGAAMNTEAFF.

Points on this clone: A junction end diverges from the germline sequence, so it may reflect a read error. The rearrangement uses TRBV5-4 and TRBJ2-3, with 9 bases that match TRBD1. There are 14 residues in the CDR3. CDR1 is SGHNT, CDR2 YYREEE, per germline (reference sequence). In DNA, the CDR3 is TGTGCCAGCAGCTCAGCGTTATCGGGACAGGGTAACATTTTT. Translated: CASSSALSGQGNIF.

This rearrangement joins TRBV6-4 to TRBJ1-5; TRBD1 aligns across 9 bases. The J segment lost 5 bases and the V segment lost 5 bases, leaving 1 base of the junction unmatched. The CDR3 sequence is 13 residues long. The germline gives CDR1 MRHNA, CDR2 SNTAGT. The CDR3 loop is CASSRDRDQPQHF. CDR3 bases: TGTGCCAGCAGTCGGGACAGGGATCAGCCCCAGCATTTT.